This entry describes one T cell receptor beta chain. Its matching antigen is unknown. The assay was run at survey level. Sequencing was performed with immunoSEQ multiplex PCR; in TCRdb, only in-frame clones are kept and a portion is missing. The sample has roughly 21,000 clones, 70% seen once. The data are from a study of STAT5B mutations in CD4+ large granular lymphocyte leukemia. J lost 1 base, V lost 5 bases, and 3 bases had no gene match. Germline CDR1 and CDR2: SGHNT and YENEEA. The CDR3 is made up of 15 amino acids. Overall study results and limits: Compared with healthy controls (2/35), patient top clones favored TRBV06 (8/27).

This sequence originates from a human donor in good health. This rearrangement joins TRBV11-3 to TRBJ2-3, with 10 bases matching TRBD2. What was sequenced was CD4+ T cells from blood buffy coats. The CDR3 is CASSPSGGGTDTQYF. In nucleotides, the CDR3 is TGTGCCAGCAGCCCCAGCGGGGGGGGCACAGATACGCAGTATTTT.